The 3 T cell receptor beta chains below were found in one sample sequenced in a study of blood T cell repertoires in COVID-19. Using immunoSEQ multiplex PCR, the repertoire was profiled, and TCRdb retains in-frame clones only, with some absent. This table holds roughly 260,000 clones, around 87% found once. Material for sequencing was peripheral blood. The source is a woman aged 45-65 years with acute or convalescent COVID-19.

The chain uses TRBV2 and TRBJ2-2; 7 positions agree with TRBD2. Germline CDR1 SNHLY, CDR2 FYNNEI. The CDR3 has 16 residues. V lost 4 bases and J lost 4; bases outside the gene matches: 9. CDR3 loop: CASSGIAGEITGELFF. CDR3 DNA sequence: TGTGCCAGCAGTGGTATTGCGGGAGAGATCACCGGGGAGCTGTTTTTT.

CDR3 nucleotide sequence: TGTGCCAGCAGTTACTCGATGCGCAGGGGAGCCGAGCAGTACTTC. Its translation: CASSYSMRRGAEQYF. The V gene is TRBV6-2 or TRBV6-3, the J gene TRBJ2-7; TRBD1 is a possible D gene (6 bases). Germline CDR1 is MNHEY and CDR2 is SVGEGT. CDR3 size: 15 residues. V lost 0 bases and J 6 bases, leaving 15 bases between the germline ends.

The J gene is TRBJ2-7, the V gene TRBV28; TRBD2 might be the D (6 bases). The V gene lost 5 bases and the J gene lost 4 bases, with 18 bases spanning the gap. Germline V CDR1 and CDR2: MDHEN, SYDVKM. The CDR3 sequence is 15 residues long. The CDR3 nucleotides are TGTGCCAGCAGTCCCCTAGGGGAGGTCCTGTACGAGCAGTACTTC. It encodes CASSPLGEVLYEQYF.